The clone carrying this TCR beta chain was seen ten or more times. What it recognizes is unknown. Two-round multiplex PCR amplified TCR beta CDR3 from genomic DNA. Round-one PCR had primers specific to each TRBV and TRBJ gene. From the multiplex PCR reads, TCRdb called clonotypes with MiXCR, one entry per CDR3 protein. This table holds approximately 28,000 distinct CDR3 sequences, about 41% found once. The record originates from a study of prognosis after radiotherapy for stage I lung cancer. Overall study findings and caveats: Among patients who developed distant metastases, Shannon entropy after stereotactic body radiation therapy was lower.

The CDR3 has 17 amino acids. Germline CDR1 and CDR2: SGHDT and YYEEEE. Losses at the gene ends were 1 base for V and 0 bases for J; bases not matched to a gene: 4. The sequences come from PBMCs, collected before or after stereotactic body radiation therapy (not recorded which). This TCR came from a donor over 45 with non-small cell lung cancer. This sequence joins TRBV5-6 and TRBJ2-6, with 7 bases matching TRBD1. The CDR3 bases are TGTGCCAGCAGCTTGAAACAGGGGCACTCTGGGGCCAACGTCCTGACTTTC. It codes for CASSLKQGHSGANVLTF.